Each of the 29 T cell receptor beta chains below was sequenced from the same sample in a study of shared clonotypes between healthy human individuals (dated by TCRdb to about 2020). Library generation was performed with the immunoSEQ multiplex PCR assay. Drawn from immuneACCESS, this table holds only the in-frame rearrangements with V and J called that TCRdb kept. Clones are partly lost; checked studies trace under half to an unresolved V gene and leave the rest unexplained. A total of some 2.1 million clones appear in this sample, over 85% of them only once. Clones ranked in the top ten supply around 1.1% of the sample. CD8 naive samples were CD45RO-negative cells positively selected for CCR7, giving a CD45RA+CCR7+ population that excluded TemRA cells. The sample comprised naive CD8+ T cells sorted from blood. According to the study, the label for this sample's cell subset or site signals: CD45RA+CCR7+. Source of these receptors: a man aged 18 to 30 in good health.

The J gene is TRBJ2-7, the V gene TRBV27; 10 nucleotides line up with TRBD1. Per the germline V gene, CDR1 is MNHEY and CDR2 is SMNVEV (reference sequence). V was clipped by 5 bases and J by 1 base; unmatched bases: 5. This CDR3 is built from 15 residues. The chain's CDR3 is CASSPGTGASYEQYF. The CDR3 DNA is TGTGCCAGCAGTCCCGGGACAGGGGCTTCCTACGAGCAGTACTTC.

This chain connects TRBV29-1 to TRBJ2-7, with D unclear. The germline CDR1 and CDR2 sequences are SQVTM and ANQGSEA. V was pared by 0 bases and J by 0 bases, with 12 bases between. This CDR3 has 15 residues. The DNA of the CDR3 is TGCAGCGTTGAAGAGGGAACAGCTAGCTCCTACGAGCAGTACTTC. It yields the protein CSVEEGTASSYEQYF.

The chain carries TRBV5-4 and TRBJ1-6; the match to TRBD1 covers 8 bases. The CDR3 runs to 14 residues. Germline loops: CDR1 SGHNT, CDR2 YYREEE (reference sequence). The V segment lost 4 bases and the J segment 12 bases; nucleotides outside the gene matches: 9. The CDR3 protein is CASSKETGAEPLHF. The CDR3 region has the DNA TGTGCCAGCAGCAAGGAGACAGGGGCCGAACCCCTCCACTTT.

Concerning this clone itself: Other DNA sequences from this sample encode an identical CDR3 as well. The DNA for the CDR3 is TGTGCCAGCAGCTTGGAACTAGCTCCCTACGAGCAGTACTTC. Translating gives CASSLELAPYEQYF. The rearrangement links TRBV5-6 to TRBJ2-7; possible D gene TRBD2, 6 bases. Trimming took off 0 bases at V and 2 bases at J, with 9 bases between the two ends. The CDR3 runs 14 residues. Germline CDR1 SGHDT, CDR2 YYEEEE.

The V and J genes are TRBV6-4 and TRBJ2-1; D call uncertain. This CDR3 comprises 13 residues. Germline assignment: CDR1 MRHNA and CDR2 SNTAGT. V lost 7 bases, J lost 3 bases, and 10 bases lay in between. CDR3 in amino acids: CASIIPYYNEQFF. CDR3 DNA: TGTGCCAGCATTATCCCGTACTACAATGAGCAGTTCTTC.

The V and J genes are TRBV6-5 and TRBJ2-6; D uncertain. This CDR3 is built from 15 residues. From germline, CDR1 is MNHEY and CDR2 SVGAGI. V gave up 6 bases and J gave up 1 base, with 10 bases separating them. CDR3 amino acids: CASSSSLSGANVLTF. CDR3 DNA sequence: TGTGCCAGCAGCTCATCACTGTCTGGGGCCAACGTCCTGACTTTC.

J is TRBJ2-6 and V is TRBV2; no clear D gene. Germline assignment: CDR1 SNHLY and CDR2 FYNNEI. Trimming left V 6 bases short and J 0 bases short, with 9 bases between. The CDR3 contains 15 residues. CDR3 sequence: CASRELSSGANVLTF. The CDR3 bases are TGTGCCAGCAGGGAACTATCCTCTGGGGCCAACGTCCTGACTTTC.

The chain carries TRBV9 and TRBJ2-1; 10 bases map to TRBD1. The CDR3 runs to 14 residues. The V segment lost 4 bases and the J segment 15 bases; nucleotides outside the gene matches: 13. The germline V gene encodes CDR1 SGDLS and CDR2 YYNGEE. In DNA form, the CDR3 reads TGTGCCAGCAGCTCACCGCCGGGACAGGGGATTATGTTCTTC. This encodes CASSSPPGQGIMFF. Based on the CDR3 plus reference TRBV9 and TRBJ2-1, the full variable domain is DSGVTQTPKHLITATGQRVTLRCSPRSGDLSVYWYQQSLDQGLQFLIQYYNGEERAKGNILERFSAQQFPDLHSELNLSSLELGDSALYFCASSSPPGQGIMFFGPGTRLTVL.

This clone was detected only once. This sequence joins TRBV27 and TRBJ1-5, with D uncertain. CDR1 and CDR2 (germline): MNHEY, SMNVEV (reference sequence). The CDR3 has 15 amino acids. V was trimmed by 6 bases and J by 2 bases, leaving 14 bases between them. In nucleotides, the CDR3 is TGTGCCAGCAGGCCCGGAAAGGGTGGCAATCAGCCCCAGCATTTT. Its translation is CASRPGKGGNQPQHF.

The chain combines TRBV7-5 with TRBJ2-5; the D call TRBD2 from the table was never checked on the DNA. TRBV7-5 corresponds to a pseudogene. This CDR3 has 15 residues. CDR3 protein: CARSNLSGGVETQYF. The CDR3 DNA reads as TGTGCCAGAAGCAACCTTAGCGGGGGGGTAGAGACCCAGTACTTC.

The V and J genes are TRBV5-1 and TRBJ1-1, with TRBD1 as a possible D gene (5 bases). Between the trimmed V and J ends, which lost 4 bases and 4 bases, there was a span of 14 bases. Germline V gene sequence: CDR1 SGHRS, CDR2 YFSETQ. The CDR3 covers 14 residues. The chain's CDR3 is CASSLTGIATEAFF. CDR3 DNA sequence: TGCGCCAGCAGCCTTACAGGTATTGCCACTGAAGCTTTCTTT.

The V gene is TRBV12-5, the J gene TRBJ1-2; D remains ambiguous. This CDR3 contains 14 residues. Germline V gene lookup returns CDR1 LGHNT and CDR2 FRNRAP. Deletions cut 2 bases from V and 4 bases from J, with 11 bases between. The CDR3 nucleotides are TGTGCTAGTGGTTTGACGGGGAGTATCTATGGCTACACCTTC. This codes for CASGLTGSIYGYTF.

The CDR3 DNA reads as TGTGCCATAGGCAACGGGGGCCTCACTGAAGCTTTCTTT. It specifies CAIGNGGLTEAFF. J is TRBJ1-1 and V is TRBV10-3; D is possibly TRBD1 (6 bases). The germline CDR1 and CDR2 sequences are ENHRY and SYGVKD. The CDR3 covers 13 residues. Trimming left V 9 bases short and J 4 bases short, with 15 bases between.

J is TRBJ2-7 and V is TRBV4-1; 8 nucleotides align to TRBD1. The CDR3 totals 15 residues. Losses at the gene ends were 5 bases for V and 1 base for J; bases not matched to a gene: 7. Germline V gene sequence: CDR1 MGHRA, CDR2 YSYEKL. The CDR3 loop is CASSYGTGKSYEQYF. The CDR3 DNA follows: TGCGCCAGCAGCTACGGGACAGGCAAATCCTACGAGCAGTACTTC.

The CDR3 loop reads CAISESKAGGPGNTIYF. DNA of the CDR3: TGTGCCATCAGTGAGTCGAAGGCAGGGGGGCCTGGAAACACCATATATTTT. The chain is built from TRBV10-3 and TRBJ1-3; 7 nucleotides align to TRBD1. With 0 bases clipped from V and 2 bases from J, the junction kept 7 bases outside the gene matches. The CDR3 is 17 amino acids. The V gene's germline CDR1 is ENHRY and CDR2 SYGVKD.

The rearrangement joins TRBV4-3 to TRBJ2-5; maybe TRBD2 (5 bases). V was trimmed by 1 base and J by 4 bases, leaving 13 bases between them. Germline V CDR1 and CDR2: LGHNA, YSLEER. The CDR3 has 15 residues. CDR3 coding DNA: TGCGCCAGCAGCCAAGTTCGGAGCGGAACAGAGACCCAGTACTTC. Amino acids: CASSQVRSGTETQYF.

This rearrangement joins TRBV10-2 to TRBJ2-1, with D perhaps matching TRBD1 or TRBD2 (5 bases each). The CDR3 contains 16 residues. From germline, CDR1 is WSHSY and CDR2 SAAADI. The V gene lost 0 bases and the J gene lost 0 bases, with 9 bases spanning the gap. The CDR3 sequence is CASSESPGSSYNEQFF. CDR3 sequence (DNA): TGCGCCAGCAGTGAGTCGCCAGGGAGCTCCTACAATGAGCAGTTCTTC.

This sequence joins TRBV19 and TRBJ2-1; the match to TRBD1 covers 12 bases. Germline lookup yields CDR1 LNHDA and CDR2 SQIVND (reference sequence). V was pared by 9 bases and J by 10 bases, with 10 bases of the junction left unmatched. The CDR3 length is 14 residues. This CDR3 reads CASREGTGGEEQFF. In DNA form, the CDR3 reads TGTGCCAGCCGGGAGGGGACAGGGGGCGAGGAGCAGTTCTTC.

CDR3 protein: CASSQSGVGNTIYF. Written as DNA, the CDR3 is TGTGCCAGCAGCCAATCTGGGGTTGGAAACACCATATATTTT. V gene TRBV16 combines with J gene TRBJ1-3; D remains ambiguous. The CDR3 loop spans 14 amino acids. V was pared by 0 bases and J by 3 bases, with 6 bases between. CDR1 and CDR2 (germline): KGHSY, FQNENV.

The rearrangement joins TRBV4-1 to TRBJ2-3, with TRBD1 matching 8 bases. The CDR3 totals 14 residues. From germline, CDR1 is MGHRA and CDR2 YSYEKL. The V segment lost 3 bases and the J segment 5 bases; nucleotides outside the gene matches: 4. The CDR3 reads CASSHAGGIDTQYF. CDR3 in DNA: TGCGCCAGCAGCCACGCAGGGGGCATAGATACGCAGTATTTT.

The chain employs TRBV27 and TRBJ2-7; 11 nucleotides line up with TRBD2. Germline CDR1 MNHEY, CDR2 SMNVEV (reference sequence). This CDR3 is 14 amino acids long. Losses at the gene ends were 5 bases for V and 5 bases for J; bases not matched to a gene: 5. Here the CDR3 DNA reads TGTGCCAGCAGTCTACTAGCGGGAGTCCACGAGCAGTACTTC. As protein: CASSLLAGVHEQYF.

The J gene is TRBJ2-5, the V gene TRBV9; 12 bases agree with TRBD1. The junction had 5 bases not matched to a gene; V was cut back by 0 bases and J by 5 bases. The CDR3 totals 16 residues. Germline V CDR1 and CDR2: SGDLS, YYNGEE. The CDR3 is CASSVGGTGGVETQYF. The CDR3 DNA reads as TGTGCCAGCAGCGTAGGCGGGACAGGGGGCGTCGAGACCCAGTACTTC.

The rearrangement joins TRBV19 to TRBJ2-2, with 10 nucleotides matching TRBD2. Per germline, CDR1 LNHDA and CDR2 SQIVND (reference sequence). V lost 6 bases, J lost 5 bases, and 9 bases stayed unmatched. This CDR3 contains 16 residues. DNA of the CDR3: TGTGCCAGTAGATCTAGCGGGGGCACCGGGACCGGGGAGCTGTTTTTT. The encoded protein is CASRSSGGTGTGELFF.

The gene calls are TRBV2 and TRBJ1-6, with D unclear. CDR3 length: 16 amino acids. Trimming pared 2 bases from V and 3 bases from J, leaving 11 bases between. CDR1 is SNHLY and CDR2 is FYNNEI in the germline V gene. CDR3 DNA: TGTGCCAGCAGTGAAAGTAAAGGCCGCTATAATTCACCCCTCCACTTT. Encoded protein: CASSESKGRYNSPLHF.

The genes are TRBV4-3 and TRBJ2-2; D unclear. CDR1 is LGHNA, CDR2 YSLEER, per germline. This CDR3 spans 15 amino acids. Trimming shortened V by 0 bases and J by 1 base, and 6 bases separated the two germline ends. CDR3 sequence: CASSQETGNTGELFF. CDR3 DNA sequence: TGCGCCAGCAGCCAAGAGACGGGGAACACCGGGGAGCTGTTTTTT.

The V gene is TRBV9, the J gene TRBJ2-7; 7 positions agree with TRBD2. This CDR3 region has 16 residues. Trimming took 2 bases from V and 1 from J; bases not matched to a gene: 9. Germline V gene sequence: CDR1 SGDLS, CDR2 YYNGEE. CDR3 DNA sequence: TGTGCCAGCAGCGTTTCCAGCGGGGTGACGTCCTACGAGCAGTACTTC. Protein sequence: CASSVSSGVTSYEQYF. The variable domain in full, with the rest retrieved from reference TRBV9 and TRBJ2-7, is DSGVTQTPKHLITATGQRVTLRCSPRSGDLSVYWYQQSLDQGLQFLIQYYNGEERAKGNILERFSAQQFPDLHSELNLSSLELGDSALYFCASSVSSGVTSYEQYFGPGTRLTVT.

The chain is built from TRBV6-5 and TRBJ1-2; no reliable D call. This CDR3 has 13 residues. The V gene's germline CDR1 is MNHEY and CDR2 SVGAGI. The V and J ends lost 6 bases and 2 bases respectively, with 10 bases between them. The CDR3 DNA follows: TGTGCCAGCAGCCTGCTCCCAAACTATGGCTACACCTTC. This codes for CASSLLPNYGYTF.

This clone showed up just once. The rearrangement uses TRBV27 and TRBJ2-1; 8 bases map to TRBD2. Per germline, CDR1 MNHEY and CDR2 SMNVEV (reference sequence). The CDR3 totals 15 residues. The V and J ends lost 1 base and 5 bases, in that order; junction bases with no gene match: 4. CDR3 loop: CASSLLSGRDNEQFF. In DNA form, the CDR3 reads TGTGCCAGCAGTTTATTGAGCGGGAGAGACAATGAGCAGTTCTTC.

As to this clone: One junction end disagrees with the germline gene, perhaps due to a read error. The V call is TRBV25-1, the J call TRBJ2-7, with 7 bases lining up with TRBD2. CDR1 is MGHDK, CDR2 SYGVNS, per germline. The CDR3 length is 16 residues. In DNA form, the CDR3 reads TGTGCCAGCAGCGAATCGGGAGGAGTTCTGTCCTACGAGCAGTACTTC. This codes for CASSESGGVLSYEQYF.